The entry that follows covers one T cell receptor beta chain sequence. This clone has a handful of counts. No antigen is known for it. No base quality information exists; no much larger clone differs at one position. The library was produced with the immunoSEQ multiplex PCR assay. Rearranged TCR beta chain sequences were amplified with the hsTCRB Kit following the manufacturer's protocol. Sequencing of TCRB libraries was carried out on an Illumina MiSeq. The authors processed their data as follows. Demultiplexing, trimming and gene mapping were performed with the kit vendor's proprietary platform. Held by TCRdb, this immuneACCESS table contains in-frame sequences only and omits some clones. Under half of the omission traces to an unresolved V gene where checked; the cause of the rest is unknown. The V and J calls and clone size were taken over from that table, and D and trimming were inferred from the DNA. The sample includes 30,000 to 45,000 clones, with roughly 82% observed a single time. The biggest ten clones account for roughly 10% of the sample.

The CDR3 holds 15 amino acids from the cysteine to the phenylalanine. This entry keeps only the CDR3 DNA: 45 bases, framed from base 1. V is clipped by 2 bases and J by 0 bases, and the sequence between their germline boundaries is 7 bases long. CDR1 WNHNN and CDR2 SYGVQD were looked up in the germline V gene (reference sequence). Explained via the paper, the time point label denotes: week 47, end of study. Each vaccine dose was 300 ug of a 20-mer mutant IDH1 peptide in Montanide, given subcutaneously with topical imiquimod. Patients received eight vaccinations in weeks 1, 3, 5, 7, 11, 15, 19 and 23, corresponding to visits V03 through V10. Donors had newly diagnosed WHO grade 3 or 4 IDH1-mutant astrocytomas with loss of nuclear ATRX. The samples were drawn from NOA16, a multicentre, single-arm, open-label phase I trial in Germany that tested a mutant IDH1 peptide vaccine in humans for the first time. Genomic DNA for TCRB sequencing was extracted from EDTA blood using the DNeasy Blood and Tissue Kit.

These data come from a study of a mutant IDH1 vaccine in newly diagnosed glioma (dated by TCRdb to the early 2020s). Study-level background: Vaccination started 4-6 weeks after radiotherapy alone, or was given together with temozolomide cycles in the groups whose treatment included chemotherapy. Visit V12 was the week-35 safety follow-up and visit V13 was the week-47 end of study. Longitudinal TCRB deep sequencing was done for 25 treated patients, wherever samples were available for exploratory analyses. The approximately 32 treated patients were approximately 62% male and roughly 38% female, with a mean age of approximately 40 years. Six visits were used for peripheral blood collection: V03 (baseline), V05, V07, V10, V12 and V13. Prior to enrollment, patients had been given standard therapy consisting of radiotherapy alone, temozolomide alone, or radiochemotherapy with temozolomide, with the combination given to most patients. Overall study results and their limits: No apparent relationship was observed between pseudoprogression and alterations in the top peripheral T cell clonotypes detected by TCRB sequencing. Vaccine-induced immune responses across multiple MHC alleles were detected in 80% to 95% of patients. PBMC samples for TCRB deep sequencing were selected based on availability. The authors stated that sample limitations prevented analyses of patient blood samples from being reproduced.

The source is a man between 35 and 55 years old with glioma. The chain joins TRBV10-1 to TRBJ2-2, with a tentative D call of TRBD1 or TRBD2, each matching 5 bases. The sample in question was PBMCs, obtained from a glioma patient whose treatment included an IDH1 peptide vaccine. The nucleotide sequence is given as TGCGCCAGCAGTGAGCAGGGAGCGAACACCGGGGAGCTGTTTTTT. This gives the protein CASSEQGANTGELFF.